Below are 23 T cell receptor beta chains sequenced from a single sample in a study of T cell clonality in common variable immunodeficiency (dated by TCRdb to about 2015). Library prep was done by the immunoSEQ multiplex PCR assay. This is the immuneACCESS table as TCRdb keeps it, with only in-frame sequences that have V and J called. A part of the clones is gone; compared with another copy, unresolved V genes explain less than half, and the rest is unexplained. Across this sample, around 34,000 clones were tabulated and none appeared just once. Over 0.95% of the sample belongs to the ten largest clones. Sequenced: peripheral blood mononuclear cells. These receptors all come from a person aged 18 to 75 in good health.

At least ten counts were recorded for this clone. The read ends 3 residues early relative to the CDR3; the germline J gene fills the gap. This rearrangement joins TRBV18 to TRBJ1-4; 9 nucleotides align to TRBD1. The CDR3 totals 14 residues. Germline lookup yields CDR1 KGHSH and CDR2 LQKENI. V gave up 3 bases and J gave up 8 bases; unmatched junction bases: 4. This chain's CDR3 is CASSPGTGGEKLFF. Incomplete CDR3 DNA: TGTGCCAGCTCACCGGGAACAGGGGGCGAAAAA.

This clone was seen at least ten times. A junction end diverges from the germline sequence, so it may reflect a read error. Read coverage stops 3 residues before the CDR3 terminus; the germline J gene supplies the remainder. The chain is built from TRBV4-2 and TRBJ2-1; TRBD2 agrees at 7 bases. Germline lookup yields CDR1 LGHNA and CDR2 YNFKEQ. This CDR3 has 15 amino acids. CDR3 bases read: TGCGCCAGCAGCCAAGATACGAGACTAGCCTATGAG. Protein: CASSQDTRLAYE. The whole CDR3 is CASSQDTRLAYEQFF.

This clone was seen repeatedly, ten times or more. CDR3 region: CASSPYTVYNEQFF. The CDR3 DNA, read in part, is TGTGCCAGCAGCCCCTATACAGTATACAATGAG. J is TRBJ2-1 and V is TRBV7-2; D not resolved. Sequencing ends 3 residues short of the CDR3 end; the germline J gene provides the rest. Germline V lookup: CDR1 SGHTA, CDR2 FQGNSA. The CDR3 runs 14 residues. The V end lost 5 bases, the J end lost 4 bases, and 12 bases lay between the germline ends.

This clone was counted ten times or more. The read stops 3 residues short of the end of the CDR3; the missing end is completed from the germline J gene. J is TRBJ2-2 and V is TRBV28; tentatively, D is TRBD1 (5 bases). The germline gives CDR1 MDHEN, CDR2 SYDVKM. With 4 bases removed from V and 3 bases from J, the gap between germline ends came to 18 bases. CDR3 length: 17 residues. CDR3 DNA (partial): TGTGCCAGCAGTTCACCTCCTGGCGACAGTCACACCGGGGAG. Amino acid sequence: CASSSPPGDSHTGE. The CDR3 in its entirety is CASSSPPGDSHTGELFF.

This clone occurred many times. The covered CDR3 bases are TGCAGCGTTGGTCTAGCGACCACCGGGGAG. Protein sequence: CSVGLATTGE. The complete CDR3 reads CSVGLATTGELFF. V gene TRBV29-1 combines with J gene TRBJ2-2; TRBD2 is a possible D gene (6 bases). The read ends 3 residues shy of where the CDR3 ends; the end is completed using the germline J gene. The germline gives CDR1 SQVTM, CDR2 ANQGSEA. The CDR3 has 13 amino acids. The V gene lost 4 bases and the J gene lost 4 bases, with 10 bases spanning the gap.

On this clone: The read stops 3 residues short of the end of the CDR3; the missing end is completed from the germline J gene. The chain recombines TRBV19 with TRBJ2-3; D gene uncertain. Germline V gives CDR1 LNHDA, CDR2 SQIVND (reference sequence). This CDR3 has 13 residues. The germline V and J ends were trimmed by 8 bases and 6 bases, with 15 bases remaining between them. CDR3 protein: CASRPGPVDTQYF. CDR3 DNA (partial): TGTGCCAGTCGGCCAGGCCCGGTCGATACG.

This clone has a count of ten or more. Coverage ceases 3 residues before the CDR3 finishes, and the germline J gene fills in the end. The chain links TRBV6-2 or TRBV6-3 to TRBJ2-7; 9 bases align to TRBD2. This CDR3 comprises 14 residues. Germline trimming cut 7 bases from V and 3 bases from J; bases unmatched to any gene: 7. The germline V gene has CDR1 MNHEY and CDR2 SVGEGT. The CDR3 here is CASTPAGGDYEQYF. The sequenced CDR3 bases are TGTGCCAGCACCCCAGCGGGGGGTGACTACGAG.

This clone came up many times. The read terminates 3 residues ahead of where the CDR3 ends, so the germline J gene completes it. The gene calls are TRBV15 and TRBJ1-1; no clear D gene. This CDR3 has 18 amino acids. V was pared by 0 bases and J by 0 bases, with 17 bases between. Germline CDR1 and CDR2: LNHNV and YYDKDF (reference sequence). The chain's CDR3 is CATSRERVMLTVNTEAFF. The DNA read from the CDR3 is TGTGCCACCAGCAGAGAACGCGTTATGTTAACAGTGAACACTGAA.

This clone was observed many times. The read terminates 3 residues ahead of where the CDR3 ends, so the germline J gene completes it. V and J are TRBV18 and TRBJ2-6; a weak D match, TRBD1 (5 bases). The length of the CDR3 is 18 residues. Germline lookup yields CDR1 KGHSH and CDR2 LQKENI. V shed 1 base and J shed 0 bases, with 13 bases lying between them. CDR3 sequence: CASSPRQGLRSGANVLTF. The CDR3 bases that were read are TGTGCCAGCTCACCACGGCAGGGCCTACGCTCTGGGGCCAACGTC. The full variable domain, in which reference TRBV18 and TRBJ2-6 provide the parts outside the CDR3, is NAGVMQNPRHLVRRRGQEARLRCSPMKGHSHVYWYRQLPEEGLKFMVYLQKENIIDESGMPKERFSAEFPKEGPSILRIQQVVRGDSAAYFCASSPRQGLRSGANVLTFGAGSRLTVL.

This clone was seen many times. The read comes to an end 3 residues before the CDR3 does, leaving the germline J gene to fill in the end. The chain has TRBV19 and TRBJ1-1, with D maybe TRBD1 (5 bases). Germline V gene data show CDR1 as LNHDA and CDR2 as SQIVND (reference sequence). Trimming left V 6 bases short and J 4 bases short, with 12 bases between. The CDR3 length is 13 residues. CDR3 bases read: TGTGCCAGTAGAGACTCGGGGGTCACTGAA. Encoded protein: CASRDSGVTE. The whole CDR3 protein is CASRDSGVTEAFF.

In this sample, this clone turned up many times. Read sequence stops 3 residues before the CDR3 end, and the germline J gene provides the missing end. The chain employs TRBV7-2 and TRBJ1-2, with D unresolved. This CDR3 spans 11 amino acids. Germline CDR1 is SGHTA and CDR2 is FQGNSA. CDR3 sequence reads: CASSPTVGYTF. CDR3 DNA, as far as it was read: TGTGCCAGCAGCCCCACTGTGGGC.

The sample holds many counts of this clone. The CDR3 end lies 3 residues beyond the end of the read and is filled in from the germline J gene. V is TRBV10-3 and J is TRBJ2-5, with 15 bases lining up with TRBD2. Germline CDR1 is ENHRY and CDR2 is SYGVKD. After removal of 0 bases from V and 4 bases from J, the junction contained 6 bases not matched to a gene. This CDR3 contains 18 residues. The CDR3 spells CAISESGLAGGPGETQYF. Partial CDR3 DNA: TGTGCCATCAGTGAGTCCGGACTAGCGGGGGGGCCAGGAGAGACC.

This clone was detected many times. Read sequence stops 3 residues before the CDR3 end, and the germline J gene provides the missing end. This rearrangement joins TRBV7-9 to TRBJ2-3, with 8 bases aligning to TRBD2. The CDR3 is made up of 15 amino acids. Losses at the gene ends were 4 bases for V and 3 bases for J; bases not matched to a gene: 6. CDR1 SEHNR and CDR2 FQNEAQ come from the germline V gene (reference sequence). CDR3 DNA, as far as it was read: TGTGCCAGCAGCTCTAGCGGGTTCCCAACAGATACG. The encoded protein is CASSSSGFPTDT. In full, the CDR3 is CASSSSGFPTDTQYF.

This clone showed up many times. The read falls 3 residues short of the CDR3 end, and the missing part is taken from the germline J gene. V and J are TRBV5-1 and TRBJ2-1; D is perhaps TRBD2 (6 bases). CDR1 SGHRS and CDR2 YFSETQ come from the germline V gene. The CDR3 totals 16 residues. V lost 4 bases to trimming and J lost 8 bases, with 22 bases between them. CDR3 residues: CASSLRGATPQDEQFF. The covered CDR3 bases are TGCGCCAGCAGCCTTCGCGGGGCAACACCGCAAGATGAG.

This clone came up many times. The read stops 3 residues short of the end of the CDR3; the missing end is completed from the germline J gene. The chain couples TRBV19 to TRBJ1-2; 7 bases map to TRBD1. Unmatched junction bases numbered 4, after V lost 5 bases and J lost 4 bases. This CDR3 contains 13 residues. Per the germline V gene, CDR1 is LNHDA and CDR2 is SQIVND (reference sequence). The CDR3 bases that were read are TGTGCCAGTAGTGACTCAGGGGGCTATGGC. This translates into CASSDSGGYG. The entire CDR3 reads CASSDSGGYGYTF. Looking up the rest from reference TRBV19 and TRBJ1-2 gives the full variable domain: DGGITQSPKYLFRKEGQNVTLSCEQNLNHDAMYWYRQDPGQGLRLIYYSQIVNDFQKGDIAEGYSVSREKKESFPLTVTSAQKNPTAFYLCASSDSGGYGYTFGSGTRLTVV.

This clone was seen ten or more times. Read data end 3 residues before the CDR3 end; the end is taken from the germline J gene. The chain carries TRBV30 and TRBJ1-1; D is uncertain. V was cut by 0 bases and J by 0 bases, with 5 bases left in between. This CDR3 has 13 residues. Looked up from germline, CDR1 is GTSNPN and CDR2 is SVGIG (reference sequence). CDR3 DNA (partial): TGTGCCTGGAGTGTACTCTTGAACACTGAA. As protein: CAWSVLLNTE. The whole CDR3 region reads CAWSVLLNTEAFF. The entire variable domain, with the rest obtained from reference TRBV30 and TRBJ1-1, is as follows: SQTIHQWPATLVQPVGSPLSLECTVEGTSNPNLYWYRQAAGRGLQLLFYSVGIGQISSEVPQNLSASRPQDRQFILSSKKLLLSDSGFYLCAWSVLLNTEAFFGQGTRLTVV.

This clone was picked up many times. The read stops 3 residues short of the end of the CDR3; the missing end is completed from the germline J gene. V usage is TRBV18 and J usage is TRBJ2-5; 8 bases match TRBD1. There are 14 residues in the CDR3. Germline V lookup: CDR1 KGHSH, CDR2 LQKENI. Unmatched junction bases numbered 5, after V lost 6 bases and J lost 2 bases. CDR3 bases read: TGTGCCAGCTCGGACAGGGCGCGACAAGAGACC. Translating it yields CASSDRARQET. In full, the CDR3 reads CASSDRARQETQYF.

This clone was counted many times. The DNA ends 3 residues before the CDR3 does, and the rest of the CDR3 is filled in from the germline J gene. V gene TRBV19 combines with J gene TRBJ1-5; weak D call: TRBD1 (5 bases). Germline V lookup: CDR1 LNHDA, CDR2 SQIVND (reference sequence). Trimming pared 3 bases from V and 2 bases from J, leaving 11 bases between. The CDR3 length is 15 residues. Partial CDR3 DNA: TGTGCCAGTAGTATTCCCGCGGGGGGCAATCAGCCC. This codes for CASSIPAGGNQP. The CDR3 in its entirety is CASSIPAGGNQPQHF.

This clone was found many times. Read coverage stops 3 residues before the CDR3 terminus; the germline J gene supplies the remainder. This sequence joins TRBV6-1 and TRBJ1-2; the D gene is possibly TRBD1 (6 bases). From germline, CDR1 is MNHNS and CDR2 SASEGT. V lost 4 bases and J 4 bases, leaving 16 bases between the germline ends. CDR3 size: 15 residues. The chain's CDR3 is CASSVQGGLGYGYTF. The sequenced part of the CDR3 DNA is TGTGCCAGCAGTGTACAGGGAGGGTTGGGCTATGGC.

This clone was seen at least ten times. With the read ending 3 residues before the CDR3 end, the germline J gene is used to fill in that end. The rearrangement links TRBV30 to TRBJ2-5; possible D gene TRBD2, 5 bases. Trimming pared 2 bases from V and 7 bases from J, leaving 14 bases between. The CDR3 totals 13 residues. The V gene's germline CDR1 is GTSNPN and CDR2 SVGIG (reference sequence). CDR3 region: CAWSRTPEGTQYF. The sequenced CDR3 bases are TGTGCCTGGAGTCGGACTCCCGAAGGGACC.

This clone was detected ten times or more. The CDR3 sequence is CASSPSTGGSYEQYF. The CDR3 DNA, read in part, is TGTGCCAGCTCACCAAGCACAGGGGGCTCCTACGAG. The chain uses TRBV18 and TRBJ2-7, with TRBD1 matching 8 bases. The read gets to within 3 residues of the CDR3 end, and the germline J gene fills in the rest. The CDR3 spans 15 residues. V trimming: 2 bases; J trimming: 0 bases; junction bases outside the gene matches: 3. Germline CDR1 KGHSH, CDR2 LQKENI.

The table lists this clone with many counts. The sequenced fragment ends 3 residues before the CDR3 boundary, so the rest is inferred from the germline J gene. V is TRBV4-1 and J is TRBJ2-5; TRBD1 matches at 10 bases. The CDR3 extends over 16 amino acids. The V segment lost 3 bases and the J segment 5 bases; nucleotides outside the gene matches: 9. Germline V gene sequence: CDR1 MGHRA, CDR2 YSYEKL. The CDR3: CASSQIWTGGRETQYF. The sequenced CDR3 bases are TGCGCCAGCAGCCAGATATGGACAGGGGGGAGGGAGACC.

Many counts were recorded for this clone. The CDR3 end is not reached by the read, which stops 3 residues before it; the germline J gene fills it in. The chain uses TRBV7-8 and TRBJ1-4; D is undetermined. Germline V gene lookup returns CDR1 SGHVS and CDR2 FQNEAQ. Trimming took 0 bases from V and 3 from J, leaving 11 bases between them. The CDR3 contains 16 residues. The sequenced CDR3 bases are TGTGCCAGCAGCTTAGCCCGTCGGGGATCTAATGAAAAA. Protein sequence: CASSLARRGSNEK. The complete CDR3 reads CASSLARRGSNEKLFF.